This T cell receptor beta chain appears in the sequencing data of a study of low-dose radiotherapy and immunotherapy resistance in tumors. Study overall: A total of 13 Gy over 26 weeks was given to Cohort 2 as 1 Gy per fraction every two weeks. Every two weeks patients got nivolumab 240 mg flat dose, plus ipilimumab 1 mg/kg every six weeks, intravenously.

CDR1 DFQATT and CDR2 SNEGSKA come from the germline V gene (reference sequence). V trimming: 2 bases; J trimming: 4 bases; junction bases outside the gene matches: 7. The CDR3 totals 15 residues. In its sample, this clonotype was seen many times. First-strand cDNA used TRAV- and TRBV-specific primers, covering alpha and beta chains. With a constant-region primer and a V-primer adapter, TCRs were subjected to roughly 20 PCR cycles of amplification. The mRNA that was isolated underwent amplification by in vitro transcription. TCRdb analysed the reads with MiXCR anew, one entry per CDR3 protein. The data contain 45,000 to 75,000 distinct CDR3 sequences, roughly 24% of them singletons. Noted time point: before trial treatment.

The chain is built from TRBV20-1 and TRBJ2-1; TRBD2 matches 8 bases. The receptor was isolated from a male donor with prostate cancer. The starting material was PBMCs, obtained before treatment. The CDR3 region is CSARRGTRLYNEQFF. The CDR3 region has the DNA TGCAGTGCTAGACGCGGGACTAGGCTGTACAATGAGCAGTTCTTC.